This TCR beta chain emerged from a study of pediatric ulcerative colitis. The assay was run at survey level. The data were produced by immunoSEQ multiplex PCR, yet TCRdb's version contains in-frame clones alone and is incomplete. In the table there are roughly 25,000 clones, 70% to 75% of which are singletons. During colonoscopy, one to two rectal pinch biopsies were collected. Ulcerative colitis patients received no immunosuppressive medication before the diagnostic colonoscopy. Study-wide results and caveats: Blood-rectal clonal overlap within each person was significantly higher in ulcerative colitis patients than controls.

In the case of this clone: Its target is not known.

The CDR3 is made up of 14 amino acids. The germline V gene encodes CDR1 GTSNPN and CDR2 SVGIG (reference sequence). Trimming shortened V by 3 bases and J by 0 bases, and 10 bases separated the two germline ends. Sequenced input: gut tissue. The chain uses TRBV30 and TRBJ2-3; D unresolved. The TCR comes from a boy younger than 18 with severe ulcerative colitis. CDR3 protein: CAWSESASTDTQYF. CDR3 DNA sequence: TGTGCCTGGAGCGAAAGCGCGAGCACAGATACGCAGTATTTT. Variable domain in full (rest from reference TRBV30 and TRBJ2-3): SQTIHQWPATLVQPVGSPLSLECTVEGTSNPNLYWYRQAAGRGLQLLFYSVGIGQISSEVPQNLSASRPQDRQFILSSKKLLLSDSGFYLCAWSESASTDTQYFGPGTRLTVL.